Below, 11 T cell receptor beta chains from the same sample are listed, as sequenced in a study of OX40 agonist ivuxolimab in advanced cancers. Here immunoSEQ multiplex PCR was the method, and the copy in TCRdb shows in-frame clones only, minus some. The data contain about 46,000 clones, 91% of them singletons. Sequencing used CD4+ or CD8+ T cells sorted from blood, obtained in a trial of the OX40 agonist ivuxolimab. The source of these receptors is an adult with an advanced solid tumor such as melanoma, head and neck, liver or kidney cancer.

DNA for the CDR3: TGTGCCAGCAGTTCCGCGCTAGCGGGAGGTCTATCCTACGAGCAGTACTTC. Protein: CASSSALAGGLSYEQYF. The gene calls are TRBV27 and TRBJ2-7; 11 nucleotides align to TRBD2. The CDR3 totals 17 residues. Trimming took 4 bases from V and 1 from J; bases not matched to a gene: 9. The germline CDR1 and CDR2 sequences are MNHEY and SMNVEV (reference sequence).

The chain employs TRBV7-3 and TRBJ2-1, with 16 nucleotides matching TRBD2. In germline, CDR1 is SGHTA, CDR2 FQGTGA. The CDR3 runs 18 residues. J gave up 8 bases and V 1 base, and 8 bases lay outside the gene matches. The CDR3 region is CASSLSGTSGRAYDEQFF. For the CDR3, the DNA is TGTGCCAGCAGCTTAAGCGGGACTAGCGGGAGGGCGTACGATGAGCAGTTCTTC.

The V gene is TRBV7-9, the J gene TRBJ2-5; D unresolved. Per germline, CDR1 SEHNR and CDR2 FQNEAQ (reference sequence). The germline V and J ends were trimmed by 8 bases and 0 bases, with 16 bases remaining between them. The CDR3 has 15 residues. CDR3 DNA sequence: TGTGCCAGCTCACTGACAAGATCCGACCAAGAGACCCAGTACTTC. Its protein product is CASSLTRSDQETQYF.

The table lists this clone with a few counts. The chain carries TRBV30 and TRBJ1-4; weak D call: TRBD1 (5 bases). V was clipped by 0 bases and J by 8 bases, with 16 bases between them. Looked up from germline, CDR1 is GTSNPN and CDR2 is SVGIG (reference sequence). CDR3 length equals 15 residues. This CDR3 reads CAWSVNWGRDEKLFF. DNA of the CDR3: TGTGCCTGGAGTGTCAATTGGGGCCGAGACGAAAAACTGTTTTTT.

The rearrangement joins TRBV7-6 to TRBJ2-7; D unclear. Germline V CDR1 and CDR2: SGHVS, FNYEAQ. V was shortened by 2 bases and J by 3 bases, with 14 bases between the two germline ends. The CDR3 is made up of 15 amino acids. As DNA, the CDR3 is TGTGCCAGCAGCTTACGGATAGGGTCGATCTACGAGCAGTACTTC. It translates to CASSLRIGSIYEQYF.

The rearrangement joins TRBV6-5 to TRBJ2-1; 11 bases are shared with TRBD1. The CDR3 totals 15 residues. The trim removed 1 base at V and 15 bases at J, leaving 11 bases unmatched. Germline V CDR1 and CDR2: MNHEY, SVGAGI. CDR3 nucleotide sequence: TGTGCCAGCAGTTACTTGGGACAGGGGGTTGGGTCGCCGTTCTTC. This sequence encodes CASSYLGQGVGSPFF.

J is TRBJ1-1 and V is TRBV7-9; D unresolved. The CDR3 sequence is 12 residues long. The germline gives CDR1 SEHNR, CDR2 FQNEAQ (reference sequence). V lost 6 bases and J lost 0, with 5 bases in between. The DNA for the CDR3 is TGTGCCAGCAGAAGCATGAACACTGAAGCTTTCTTT. It encodes CASRSMNTEAFF.

The V call is TRBV11-3, the J call TRBJ2-3, with D perhaps TRBD2 (6 bases). The V and J ends lost 2 bases and 4 bases respectively, with 16 bases between them. Germline CDR1 reads SGHNT; CDR2 reads YENEEA. The CDR3 extends over 16 amino acids. The CDR3 is CASSLRHGSGADTQYF. The CDR3 nucleotides read TGTGCCAGCAGCTTAAGGCACGGTAGCGGTGCAGATACGCAGTATTTT.

This rearrangement joins TRBV29-1 to TRBJ1-1, with a possible D match to TRBD1 (5 bases). The germline V gene encodes CDR1 SQVTM and CDR2 ANQGSEA. The CDR3 consists of 16 residues. Between the trimmed V and J ends, which lost 7 bases and 10 bases, there was a span of 31 bases. The chain's CDR3 is CSDGVGIQFEGPLAFF. In DNA, the CDR3 is TGCAGCGATGGGGTAGGGATCCAATTCGAGGGGCCTTTAGCTTTCTTT.

The gene calls are TRBV5-1 and TRBJ2-5; TRBD1 aligns across 7 bases. The length of the CDR3 is 16 residues. The germline V gene has CDR1 SGHRS and CDR2 YFSETQ. Unmatched junction bases numbered 14, after V lost 4 bases and J lost 5 bases. The CDR3 DNA sequence: TGCGCCAGCAGCCCTAGACAGGGTAGGACGGAGGAGACCCAGTACTTC. It encodes CASSPRQGRTEETQYF.

This clone was detected once. V gene TRBV29-1 combines with J gene TRBJ2-2; D is undetermined. Germline V gene data show CDR1 as SQVTM and CDR2 as ANQGSEA. Between the trimmed V and J ends, which lost 6 bases and 0 bases, there was a span of 17 bases. This CDR3 is 16 amino acids long. CDR3 region: CSVEDVDDANTGELFF. The CDR3 nucleotides are TGCAGCGTCGAGGACGTTGACGACGCGAACACCGGGGAGCTGTTTTTT.